Listed below are T cell receptor beta chains from one sample, sequenced in a study of shared clonotypes between healthy human individuals. TCRdb's copy holds only in-frame clones and misses some; the assay was immunoSEQ multiplex PCR. The sample records hundreds of thousands of clones, approximately 79% being singletons. Sequenced: memory CD4+ T cells sorted from blood. These receptors were obtained from a woman aged 25 to 39 in good health. CDR3s include the opening cysteine and the closing phenylalanine or tryptophan. The D gene is left open where the match is weak. The listing skips clone size in some rows; elsewhere it reads once, few, many or a size class.

V	size	J	D	CDR3	DNA
TRBV14	NA	TRBJ1-2	TRBD1	CASSLPGTGLYGYTF	TGTGCCAGCAGCTTGCCCGGGACAGGGCTCTATGGCTACACCTTC
TRBV7-9	NA	TRBJ2-1	NA	CASSPTWGGAGYNEQFF	TGTGCCAGCAGCCCAACTTGGGGGGGGGCAGGTTACAATGAGCAGTTCTTC
TRBV28	NA	TRBJ2-7	NA	CASTIPGDTPNSYEQYF	TGTGCCAGCACCATACCAGGGGACACCCCTAACTCCTACGAGCAGTACTTC
TRBV7-2	NA	TRBJ2-1	NA	CASSLNPPYPSYNEQFF	TGTGCCAGCAGCCTAAATCCCCCCTACCCCTCCTACAATGAGCAGTTCTTC
TRBV5-1	NA	TRBJ2-3	NA	CASSLGALTDTQYF	TGCGCCAGCAGCTTGGGGGCACTCACAGATACGCAGTATTTT
TRBV16	NA	TRBJ2-7	NA	CASSGSMGYEQYF	TGTGCCAGCAGCGGATCCATGGGGTACGAGCAGTACTTC
TRBV5-4	once	TRBJ2-3	TRBD2	CASSPGSGRGMGTDTQYF	TGTGCCAGCAGCCCCGGCAGCGGGAGAGGGATGGGCACAGATACGCAGTATTTT
TRBV30	NA	TRBJ2-2	NA	CAWSVIGNQANTGELFF	TGTGCCTGGAGTGTGATTGGCAACCAGGCGAACACCGGGGAGCTGTTTTTT
TRBV2	NA	TRBJ2-7	NA	CASKRSTASYEQYF	TGTGCCAGCAAGAGATCGACAGCGAGCTACGAGCAGTACTTC
TRBV7-6	NA	TRBJ1-5	NA	CASSLEYGISQPQHF	TGTGCCAGCAGCTTAGAGTATGGAATATCGCAGCCCCAGCATTTT
TRBV6-1	many	TRBJ1-3	NA	CASSATSGNTIYF	TGTGCCAGCAGTGCTACCTCTGGAAACACCATATATTTT
TRBV7-3	NA	TRBJ2-2	NA	CASSFGPANTGELFF	TGTGCCAGCAGCTTCGGGCCCGCGAACACCGGGGAGCTGTTTTTT
TRBV2	NA	TRBJ2-5	NA	CASSRVSASGRLYF	TGTGCCAGCAGTAGGGTTAGCGCCAGTGGAAGGTTGTACTTC
TRBV11-2	once	TRBJ2-5	NA	CASSSSKMTQYF	TGTGCCAGCAGCTCTTCTAAGATGACCCAGTACTTC
TRBV7-2	NA	TRBJ1-4	NA	CASSLVDSLGEKLFF	TGTGCCAGCAGCTTAGTTGACAGCTTGGGTGAAAAACTGTTTTTT
TRBV28	once	TRBJ2-2	NA	CASSEGFLNTGELFF	TGTGCCAGCAGCGAGGGGTTTTTGAACACCGGGGAGCTGTTTTTT
TRBV7-2	NA	TRBJ2-1	TRBD1	CASSLAGTGFSFNEQFF	TGTGCCAGCAGCTTAGCGGGGACAGGGTTCTCGTTCAATGAGCAGTTCTTC
TRBV6-6	NA	TRBJ1-2	NA	CASSSSVDYGYTF	TGTGCCAGCAGCTCAAGCGTAGACTATGGCTACACCTTC
TRBV28	NA	TRBJ2-7	TRBD2	CATTNLIAGPPREQYF	TGTGCCACCACCAACCTCATAGCGGGACCCCCGCGGGAGCAGTACTTC
TRBV5-1	NA	TRBJ1-4	TRBD1	CASSVYDRAANEKLFF	TGCGCCAGCAGCGTCTACGACAGGGCAGCTAATGAAAAACTGTTTTTT
TRBV5-1	NA	TRBJ2-7	NA	CASSFQGNEQYF	TGCGCCAGCAGTTTCCAGGGAAACGAGCAGTACTTC
TRBV5-1	NA	TRBJ2-5	TRBD2	CASSPPGLAEQTQYF	TGCGCCAGCAGCCCCCCGGGACTAGCGGAACAGACCCAGTACTTC
TRBV5-1	NA	TRBJ2-5	NA	CASSPGTTGSETQYF	TGCGCCAGCAGCCCAGGGACAACGGGGTCGGAGACCCAGTACTTC
TRBV25-1	NA	TRBJ1-5	NA	CASSEGANSHNQPQHF	TGTGCCAGCAGTGAGGGGGCGAACAGCCACAATCAGCCCCAGCATTTT
TRBV10-3	NA	TRBJ2-2	NA	CAISDGAGELFF	TGTGCCATCAGTGACGGGGCGGGGGAGCTGTTTTTT
TRBV18	few	TRBJ2-7	NA	CASSPAVQDEQYF	TGTGCCAGCTCACCCGCGGTACAGGACGAGCAGTACTTC
TRBV18	NA	TRBJ1-2	NA	CASSDGRSYGYTF	TGTGCCAGCTCAGACGGCAGGTCCTATGGCTACACCTTC
TRBV2	NA	TRBJ2-7	TRBD2	CASREQGLAGGEQYF	TGTGCCAGCAGAGAACAGGGACTAGCGGGAGGCGAGCAGTACTTC
TRBV28	NA	TRBJ1-1	NA	CASSLRGGAEAFF	TGTGCCAGCAGTTTACGCGGGGGCGCCGAAGCTTTCTTT
TRBV4-1	many	TRBJ2-7	TRBD2	CASSHLLAGSSYEQYF	TGCGCCAGCAGCCATTTGCTAGCGGGGAGCTCCTACGAGCAGTACTTC
TRBV23-1	NA	TRBJ1-5	NA	CASSPCTRQDPFSNQPQHF	TGCGCCAGCAGTCCTTGCACAAGACAGGATCCTTTTAGCAATCAGCCCCAGCATTTT
TRBV7-9	NA	TRBJ2-3	TRBD2	CASSLTSGRATDTQYF	TGTGCCAGCAGCCTAACTAGCGGGAGGGCAACAGATACGCAGTATTTT
TRBV5-1	NA	TRBJ1-4	NA	CASRAGSMEKLFF	TGCGCCAGCAGGGCAGGGTCCATGGAAAAACTGTTTTTT
TRBV6-1	NA	TRBJ2-1	NA	CASSEQGRTNEQFF	TGTGCCAGCAGTGAACAAGGCCGCACCAATGAGCAGTTCTTC
TRBV28	once	TRBJ1-2	TRBD1	CASSATGTYGYTF	TGTGCCAGCAGCGCGACAGGGACCTATGGCTACACCTTC
TRBV6-1	NA	TRBJ2-3	NA	CASTRGRGVTDTQYF	TGTGCCAGCACACGGGGGAGGGGGGTAACAGATACGCAGTATTTT
TRBV7-9	NA	TRBJ1-1	NA	CASSPDVTEAFF	TGTGCCAGCAGCCCGGACGTCACTGAAGCTTTCTTT
TRBV19	few	TRBJ1-2	NA	CASSVGRDLSGYTF	TGTGCCAGTAGTGTCGGCAGAGACTTATCCGGCTACACCTTC
TRBV27	few	TRBJ2-1	NA	CASSWEPSRVQFF	TGTGCCAGCAGCTGGGAACCCTCCCGCGTGCAGTTCTTC
TRBV7-9	few	TRBJ2-3	TRBD1	CASSPVRDSHTDTQYF	TGTGCCAGCAGCCCCGTCCGGGACAGCCATACGGATACGCAGTATTTT
TRBV5-4	NA	TRBJ2-5	TRBD2	CASSLRGGTETQYF	TGTGCCAGCAGCTTACGGGGAGGGACAGAGACCCAGTACTTC
TRBV19	few	TRBJ2-7	NA	CASSINPGSYEQYF	TGTGCCAGTAGTATTAATCCTGGATCCTACGAGCAGTACTTC
TRBV19	few	TRBJ2-1	NA	CASSRSRAVNEQFF	TGTGCCAGTAGCCGCTCCCGGGCCGTCAATGAGCAGTTCTTC
TRBV15	NA	TRBJ2-5	NA	CATSRVPQGVETQYF	TGTGCCACCAGCAGAGTCCCGCAGGGTGTGGAGACCCAGTACTTC
TRBV6-6	NA	TRBJ2-3	TRBD2	CASSGPGLADTQYF	TGTGCCAGCAGTGGACCGGGACTAGCGGATACGCAGTATTTT
TRBV7-3	few	TRBJ1-2	TRBD1	CASSSGTGSSYGYTF	TGTGCCAGCAGCTCAGGGACAGGGTCTAGCTATGGCTACACCTTC
TRBV5-4	NA	TRBJ2-7	NA	CASSLDYEQYF	TGTGCCAGCAGCTTGGACTACGAGCAGTACTTC
TRBV6-1	NA	TRBJ1-2	NA	CASSEKGGTNYGYTF	TGTGCCAGCAGTGAAAAGGGGGGAACTAACTATGGCTACACCTTC
TRBV19	NA	TRBJ2-5	NA	CASSISPGRTVRETQYF	TGTGCCAGTAGTATTTCCCCGGGACGGACCGTCCGGGAGACCCAGTACTTC
TRBV10-1	NA	TRBJ2-2	TRBD2	CASSESGTSGRNTGELFF	TGCGCCAGCAGTGAGTCGGGGACTAGCGGGAGGAACACCGGGGAGCTGTTTTTT
TRBV7-8	NA	TRBJ2-3	NA	CASSFRLETTDTQYF	TGTGCCAGCAGCTTCCGACTAGAAACGACAGATACGCAGTATTTT
TRBV19	few	TRBJ2-7	TRBD2	CASSILGGRPYEQYF	TGTGCCAGTAGTATATTGGGGGGGAGACCGTACGAGCAGTACTTC
TRBV5-1	NA	TRBJ2-1	NA	CASSLIVGMGYNEQFF	TGCGCCAGCAGCTTGATTGTGGGAATGGGCTACAATGAGCAGTTCTTC
TRBV2	NA	TRBJ1-6	NA	CASSVTNGGSSPLHF	TGTGCCAGCAGTGTCACGAACGGGGGTAGCTCACCCCTCCACTTT
TRBV19	once	TRBJ1-5	NA	CASSPAGQWQPQHF	TGTGCCAGTAGTCCCGCAGGGCAGTGGCAGCCCCAGCATTTT
TRBV7-8	NA	TRBJ1-4	NA	CASSLQQGRFEKLFF	TGTGCCAGCAGCCTCCAGCAGGGGCGATTTGAAAAACTGTTTTTT
TRBV7-2	once	TRBJ2-3	NA	CASSLAPYTDTQYF	TGTGCCAGCAGCTTAGCTCCGTACACAGATACGCAGTATTTT